This note documents a single T cell receptor beta chain sequence. Germline assignment: CDR1 GTSNPN and CDR2 SVGIG (reference sequence). This CDR3 comprises 14 residues. Trimming shortened V by 3 bases and J by 4 bases, and 12 bases separated the two germline ends. These data belong to a study of blood T cell repertoires in COVID-19. About the study: In each case, the material was cDNA or gDNA derived from T cells, B-cell-depleted T cells, or PBMCs.

Clones were sequenced by immunoSEQ multiplex PCR, and TCRdb holds only the in-frame ones, with some missing. Of approximately 220,000 clones in the sample, about four fifths are singletons; the top ten hold around 2.5%. Sequencing used peripheral blood. The origin of this receptor is a woman in her thirties or forties with active or convalescent COVID-19. V is TRBV30 and J is TRBJ1-4, with D possibly TRBD1 on 6 matching bases. CDR3 DNA: TGTGCCTGGAGAGGACAGTCCCTTAATGAAAAACTGTTTTTT. Translated, it gives CAWRGQSLNEKLFF.